The 23 T cell receptor beta chains listed next were all sequenced from one sample in a study of blood T cell repertoires in COVID-19. This table comes from immunoSEQ multiplex PCR, and its TCRdb copy is limited to in-frame clones, with some not included. The sample records approximately 170,000 clones, approximately 87% being singletons. The sample consisted of peripheral blood. The receptor set was obtained from a man younger than 30 with active or convalescent COVID-19.

The chain carries TRBV11-3 and TRBJ2-1; D is possibly TRBD2 (5 bases). The germline CDR1 and CDR2 sequences are SGHNT and YENEEA. The CDR3 is made up of 16 amino acids. V shed 1 base and J shed 0 bases, with 10 bases lying between them. The CDR3 DNA is TGTGCCAGCAGCTTAGCATTAGCGAGCTCCTACAATGAGCAGTTCTTC. This translates into CASSLALASSYNEQFF.

The rearrangement links TRBV28 to TRBJ2-1, with TRBD2 matching over 7 bases. V lost 3 bases, J lost 5 bases, and 10 bases stayed unmatched. CDR1 is MDHEN, CDR2 SYDVKM, per germline. The CDR3 extends over 16 amino acids. CDR3 coding DNA: TGTGCCAGCAGTTTGGTTTTGGCTAGCGGAAACAATGAGCAGTTCTTC. This encodes CASSLVLASGNNEQFF. Full variable domain (rest looked up from reference TRBV28 and TRBJ2-1): DVKVTQSSRYLVKRTGEKVFLECVQDMDHENMFWYRQDPGLGLRLIYFSYDVKMKEKGDIPEGYSVSREKKERFSLILESASTNQTSMYLCASSLVLASGNNEQFFGPGTRLTVL.

This rearrangement joins TRBV7-2 to TRBJ2-3; the D gene is possibly TRBD2 (6 bases). CDR1 is SGHTA, CDR2 FQGNSA, per germline. Deletions cut 8 bases from V and 1 base from J, with 16 bases between. The CDR3 loop spans 15 amino acids. The CDR3 spells CASGARSGGTDTQYF. The DNA for the CDR3 is TGTGCCAGCGGAGCACGCTCGGGGGGCACAGATACGCAGTATTTT.

V gene TRBV2 combines with J gene TRBJ1-4; D is possibly TRBD1 (6 bases). Germline-derived CDR1 and CDR2 are SNHLY and FYNNEI. V was trimmed by 8 bases and J by 10 bases, leaving 20 bases between them. The CDR3 loop spans 14 amino acids. The CDR3 sequence is CASELEQGDVKLFF. The CDR3 nucleotides are TGTGCCAGCGAGTTGGAACAGGGCGACGTAAAACTGTTTTTT.

The chain links TRBV7-9 to TRBJ2-3; D might be TRBD2 (6 bases). This CDR3 contains 14 residues. V was shortened by 2 bases and J by 2 bases, with 8 bases between the two germline ends. From germline, CDR1 is SEHNR and CDR2 FQNEAQ (reference sequence). CDR3 sequence reads: CASSLRRDTDTQYF. The CDR3 DNA follows: TGTGCCAGCAGCTTAAGGAGGGACACAGATACGCAGTATTTT.

This clone was observed once. The CDR3 nucleotides are TGTGCCAGCAGTGACAGGATCACTAATGAAAAACTGTTTTTT. This translates into CASSDRITNEKLFF. The chain uses TRBV6-1 and TRBJ1-4, with unresolved D. Germline lookup yields CDR1 MNHNS and CDR2 SASEGT. V lost 3 bases to trimming and J lost 2 bases, with 7 bases between them. This CDR3 is built from 14 residues.

The V gene is TRBV5-1, the J gene TRBJ2-7; 8 positions match TRBD1. This CDR3 comprises 15 residues. CDR1 and CDR2 (germline): SGHRS, YFSETQ. V gave up 5 bases and J gave up 3 bases; unmatched junction bases: 10. This CDR3 reads CASSYRQGFHYEQYF. The DNA of the CDR3 is TGCGCCAGCAGTTATCGACAGGGGTTTCACTACGAGCAGTACTTC.

The chain uses TRBV4-1 and TRBJ2-1, with a possible D match to TRBD2 (7 bases). Trimming stripped 0 bases from V and 9 bases from J, with 15 bases between. Germline V gene lookup returns CDR1 MGHRA and CDR2 YSYEKL. The CDR3 totals 15 residues. CDR3 amino acids: CASSQEGGRGGEQFF. The CDR3 DNA sequence: TGCGCCAGCAGCCAAGAAGGGGGTAGGGGGGGTGAGCAGTTCTTC.

The table lists this clone with a few counts. V usage is TRBV6-5 and J usage is TRBJ2-1; 9 bases fit TRBD2. Per germline, CDR1 MNHEY and CDR2 SVGAGI. Unmatched junction bases numbered 8, after V lost 6 bases and J lost 8 bases. There are 14 residues in the CDR3. The CDR3 DNA follows: TGTGCCAGCAGGGGCGGACTAGCGAGGGATGAGCAGTTCTTC. This translates into CASRGGLARDEQFF.

V and J are TRBV27 and TRBJ2-4; D remains unclear. V dropped 0 bases and J dropped 0 bases, with 6 bases sitting between them. This CDR3 has 15 residues. Germline CDR1 is MNHEY and CDR2 is SMNVEV (reference sequence). CDR3 in amino acids: CASSLSALAKNIQYF. The CDR3 DNA reads TGTGCCAGCAGTTTATCGGCTTTAGCCAAAAACATTCAGTACTTC.

The chain joins TRBV28 to TRBJ2-1; D ambiguous. Germline loops: CDR1 MDHEN, CDR2 SYDVKM. The V and J ends lost 3 bases and 3 bases respectively, with 12 bases between them. The CDR3 spans 15 residues. The CDR3 reads CASSFPARNYNEQFF. The CDR3 DNA reads TGTGCCAGCAGTTTCCCAGCGAGGAACTACAATGAGCAGTTCTTC.

This clone was detected once. The chain combines TRBV7-9 with TRBJ1-1; no firm D call. Germline loops: CDR1 SEHNR, CDR2 FQNEAQ (reference sequence). The CDR3 has 16 residues. Trimming removed 5 bases from V and 10 bases from J, with 26 bases in between. CDR3 protein: CASSPPVASAHYRAFF. CDR3 nucleotides: TGTGCCAGCAGCCCCCCGGTAGCCAGCGCCCATTATAGAGCTTTCTTT.

J is TRBJ2-5 and V is TRBV7-9; D remains unclear. V gave up 5 bases and J gave up 7 bases, with 8 bases separating them. CDR1 is SEHNR and CDR2 is FQNEAQ in the germline V gene (reference sequence). This CDR3 is 11 amino acids long. The CDR3 loop reads CASSLQVTQYF. Written as DNA, the CDR3 is TGTGCCAGCAGCCTTCAGGTGACCCAGTACTTC.

The chain uses TRBV10-3 and TRBJ1-2, with 7 positions matching TRBD1. The V gene end was trimmed by 7 bases and the J gene end by 3 bases; junction bases not matched to a gene: 8. This CDR3 contains 14 residues. CDR1 is ENHRY, CDR2 SYGVKD, per germline. The chain's CDR3 is CAINPGTADYGYTF. The DNA of the CDR3 is TGTGCCATCAACCCCGGGACAGCCGACTATGGCTACACCTTC.

The CDR3 DNA follows: TGTGCCAGCAGCTTAGTCCTAGCGGGAGTCAATGAGCAGTTCTTC. Protein sequence: CASSLVLAGVNEQFF. This rearrangement joins TRBV7-9 to TRBJ2-1; 10 positions match TRBD2. Germline CDR1 reads SEHNR; CDR2 reads FQNEAQ (reference sequence). With V trimmed by 1 base and J by 6 bases, 3 bases remained unmatched. This CDR3 is built from 15 residues.

The rearrangement uses TRBV19 and TRBJ1-5; 8 bases are shared with TRBD1. Germline lookup yields CDR1 LNHDA and CDR2 SQIVND (reference sequence). V dropped 7 bases and J dropped 0; count of bases not matched to a gene: 5. CDR3 length equals 15 residues. CDR3 amino acids: CASTRDRNSNQPQHF. CDR3 bases: TGTGCCAGTACTCGGGACAGGAATAGCAATCAGCCCCAGCATTTT. Full variable domain (outside the CDR3, taken from reference TRBV19 and TRBJ1-5): DGGITQSPKYLFRKEGQNVTLSCEQNLNHDAMYWYRQDPGQGLRLIYYSQIVNDFQKGDIAEGYSVSREKKESFPLTVTSAQKNPTAFYLCASTRDRNSNQPQHFGDGTRLSIL.

This clone was found once. This chain uses TRBV6-2 or TRBV6-3 with TRBJ1-5; D is perhaps TRBD1 (5 bases). Trimming stripped 2 bases from V and 7 bases from J, with 15 bases between. The germline V gene encodes CDR1 MNHEY and CDR2 SVGEGT. The CDR3 has 15 amino acids. This chain's CDR3 is CASSYAGTRHQPQHF. Here the CDR3 DNA reads TGTGCCAGCAGTTACGCAGGGACTAGGCACCAGCCCCAGCATTTT.

Written as DNA, the CDR3 is TGTGCCAGCAGCTCGGGACAAGGTGTCGGTGGCTACACCTTC. It codes for CASSSGQGVGGYTF. The rearrangement joins TRBV9 to TRBJ1-2; tentatively, D is TRBD1 (6 bases). The germline V gene encodes CDR1 SGDLS and CDR2 YYNGEE. V lost 4 bases and J 7 bases, leaving 17 bases between the germline ends. CDR3 length: 14 amino acids.

V and J are TRBV2 and TRBJ2-3, with a tentative D call TRBD2 (5 bases). Trimming shortened V by 5 bases and J by 0 bases, and 15 bases separated the two germline ends. The CDR3 runs to 16 residues. The germline V gene encodes CDR1 SNHLY and CDR2 FYNNEI. The CDR3 coding sequence is TGTGCCAGCAGTACCCGCGGACTGGGTAGCACAGATACGCAGTATTTT. Translated: CASSTRGLGSTDTQYF.

This clone has only one observation. The rearrangement joins TRBV10-3 to TRBJ2-2; tentative D call: TRBD2 (5 bases). Germline values: CDR1 ENHRY, CDR2 SYGVKD. CDR3 length: 16 residues. Trimming removed 7 bases from V and 4 bases from J, with 19 bases in between. CDR3 sequence: CAITGSAEGGTGELFF. The CDR3 DNA follows: TGTGCCATCACTGGATCCGCGGAAGGAGGCACCGGGGAGCTGTTTTTT.

V usage is TRBV6-5 and J usage is TRBJ2-1; no clear D. This CDR3 contains 13 residues. CDR1 and CDR2 from the germline V gene are MNHEY and SVGAGI. V was pared by 10 bases and J by 0 bases, with 10 bases between. The CDR3 DNA is TGTGCCATTACCCTAAGCTCCTACAATGAGCAGTTCTTC. It yields the protein CAITLSSYNEQFF.

This clone was found once. The chain carries TRBV2 and TRBJ2-2, with D perhaps matching TRBD2 (5 bases). The V end was cut by 6 bases, the J end by 1 base, with 12 bases between. This CDR3 spans 15 amino acids. Per germline, CDR1 SNHLY and CDR2 FYNNEI. The CDR3 protein is CASRESRENTGELFF. The CDR3 DNA reads TGTGCCAGCAGGGAAAGCCGGGAGAACACCGGGGAGCTGTTTTTT.

V usage is TRBV18 and J usage is TRBJ1-1, with D possibly matching TRBD1 (5 bases). The CDR3 sequence is 13 residues long. From germline, CDR1 is KGHSH and CDR2 LQKENI. Trimming pared 4 bases from V and 4 bases from J, leaving 10 bases between. The CDR3 DNA follows: TGTGCCAGCTCACGGACCGGGGGCACTGAAGCTTTCTTT. As protein: CASSRTGGTEAFF.